This is a list of T cell receptor beta chains from one sample in a study of T cell responses to AZD1222 COVID-19 vaccine. Generated by immunoSEQ multiplex PCR, the TCRdb table keeps only in-frame clones and is missing some. This table has 130,000 to 150,000 clones, roughly nine tenths appearing once. Here the sequenced sample was peripheral blood, taken 28 days after the second AZD1222 dose. The receptors derive from an adult who received the AZD1222 COVID-19 vaccine. Each CDR3 is given with its conserved first and last residue. The D gene is left open where the match is weak. Clone size, where shown, is once, few, many, or a class for clones that have expanded.

clone size | D gene | J gene | V gene | CDR3 DNA | CDR3 protein
. | TRBD1 | TRBJ1-3 | TRBV25-1 | TGTGCCAGCAGTGAGGGACAGGGTAACGCCATATATTTT | CASSEGQGNAIYF
. | . | TRBJ2-2 | TRBV29-1 | TGCAGCGGCCTATCGAACACCGGGGAGCTGTTTTTT | CSGLSNTGELFF
once | . | TRBJ1-2 | TRBV9 | TGTGCCAGCAGCGCAGAGGGGACGGACAACTATGGCTACACCTTC | CASSAEGTDNYGYTF
. | . | TRBJ2-3 | TRBV11-3 | TGTGCCAGCAGCTTTACTACAACAGATACGCAGTATTTT | CASSFTTTDTQYF
. | . | TRBJ1-3 | TRBV2 | TGTGCCAGTATACAGGGTTCCGGAAACACCATATATTTT | CASIQGSGNTIYF
once | TRBD2 | TRBJ2-7 | TRBV5-1 | TGCGCCAGCAGCTTGTTCTTGTCCGGGACTAGCGGGAATATTGCCTACGAGCAGTACTTC | CASSLFLSGTSGNIAYEQYF
. | . | TRBJ2-1 | TRBV2 | TGTGCCAGCAGCAGTCGCGGTGTGGGGGTCTATGAGCAGTTCTTC | CASSSRGVGVYEQFF
. | TRBD2 | TRBJ2-2 | TRBV6-2/TRBV6-3 | TGTGCCAGCACCCCCGGACGGGAGGCCGGGGAGCTGTTTTTT | CASTPGREAGELFF
. | . | TRBJ2-3 | TRBV9 | TGTGCCAGCAGCCCTTTCGCCGGCACAGATACGCAGTATTTT | CASSPFAGTDTQYF
. | . | TRBJ1-5 | TRBV6-5 | TGTGCCAGCAGTTATCGTCGGGCAGCTAGCAATCAGCCCCAGCATTTT | CASSYRRAASNQPQHF